The next 30 T cell receptor beta chains were all read from a single sample in a study of T cell responses to AZD1222 COVID-19 vaccine. Profiled with immunoSEQ multiplex PCR; TCRdb holds only in-frame clones, not every one. The sample has about 150,000 clones; over 90% are singletons. The specimen comprised peripheral blood, sampled on day 0 of AZD1222 vaccination. The receptor set was obtained from an adult in good health.

The chain employs TRBV13 and TRBJ2-7, with 10 nucleotides matching TRBD2. This CDR3 has 15 amino acids. Germline assignment: CDR1 PRHDT and CDR2 FYEKMQ (reference sequence). V trimming: 2 bases; J trimming: 6 bases; junction bases outside the gene matches: 7. The CDR3: CASSLSGGANREQYF. The DNA for the CDR3 is TGTGCCAGCAGCTTAAGCGGGGGGGCGAATCGCGAGCAGTACTTC.

This sequence joins TRBV9 and TRBJ2-1; 12 bases map to TRBD2. Trimming cost V 0 bases and J 10 bases; bases outside gene matches: 2. Germline V gene lookup returns CDR1 SGDLS and CDR2 YYNGEE. The CDR3 is made up of 14 amino acids. The CDR3 loop reads CASSVATSGGEQFF. The CDR3 nucleotides read TGTGCCAGCAGCGTAGCTACTAGCGGGGGGGAGCAGTTCTTC.

Only a few counts were recorded for this clone. The CDR3 DNA is TGTGCCAGCATACTCAAAGAGACCCAGTACTTC. Translating it yields CASILKETQYF. The gene calls are TRBV27 and TRBJ2-5, with no clear D. The CDR3 has 11 amino acids. V gave up 7 bases and J gave up 3 bases, with 6 bases separating them. CDR1 and CDR2 (germline): MNHEY, SMNVEV (reference sequence).

This clone was seen only once. The V call is TRBV30, the J call TRBJ1-4; D is uncertain. This CDR3 is 13 amino acids long. CDR1 and CDR2 (germline): GTSNPN, SVGIG (reference sequence). The V end was cut by 3 bases, the J end by 8 bases, with 13 bases between. The CDR3, as DNA: TGTGCCTGGAGGAGCCTCAACGGGGAAAAACTGTTTTTT. Translated, it gives CAWRSLNGEKLFF.

The chain employs TRBV5-5 and TRBJ2-1; tentatively, D is TRBD1 or TRBD2 (5 bases each). The V gene lost 4 bases and the J gene lost 0 bases, with 17 bases spanning the gap. The germline V gene has CDR1 SGHKS and CDR2 YYEKEE (reference sequence). The CDR3 sequence is 17 residues long. CDR3 region: CASSLRGAVFSYNEQFF. The CDR3 DNA follows: TGTGCCAGCAGCCTGAGAGGGGCGGTCTTCTCCTACAATGAGCAGTTCTTC.

J is TRBJ1-2 and V is TRBV5-6; 10 bases fit TRBD1. The CDR3 spans 15 residues. CDR1 SGHDT and CDR2 YYEEEE come from the germline V gene. V shed 1 base, J shed 3 bases, and the junction held 3 bases outside the gene matches. CDR3 nucleotides: TGTGCCAGCAGCTTGAGGGACAGGGGCCACTATGGCTACACCTTC. Translating it yields CASSLRDRGHYGYTF.

The chain joins TRBV18 to TRBJ2-1; 15 bases line up with TRBD2. CDR1 and CDR2 (germline): KGHSH, LQKENI. Germline trimming cut 0 bases from V and 6 bases from J; bases unmatched to any gene: 3. CDR3 length: 17 residues. CDR3 nucleotide sequence: TGTGCCAGCTCACCACCGACGGGACTAGCGGGAGGCAATGAGCAGTTCTTC. Translated, it gives CASSPPTGLAGGNEQFF.

The chain joins TRBV29-1 to TRBJ1-4; 11 nucleotides agree with TRBD1. Trimming cost V 6 bases and J 7 bases; bases outside gene matches: 7. The CDR3 runs 14 residues. Germline CDR1 SQVTM, CDR2 ANQGSEA. In DNA, the CDR3 is TGCAGCGTCAAAGGGGGACAGGGGGGTGAAAAACTGTTTTTT. As protein: CSVKGGQGGEKLFF.

V and J are TRBV24-1 and TRBJ2-6, with D unresolved. With 9 bases removed from V and 1 base from J, the gap between germline ends came to 12 bases. The germline CDR1 and CDR2 sequences are KGHDR and SFDVKD. The CDR3 totals 15 residues. CDR3 region: CATLSTDSGANVLTF. The CDR3 DNA reads TGTGCCACCTTGTCGACGGATTCTGGGGCCAACGTCCTGACTTTC.

This rearrangement joins TRBV19 to TRBJ1-5; 8 bases line up with TRBD1. The length of the CDR3 is 16 residues. Germline assignment: CDR1 LNHDA and CDR2 SQIVND (reference sequence). V trimming: 4 bases; J trimming: 7 bases; junction bases outside the gene matches: 12. The CDR3 loop reads CASSKETGAFGQPQHF. In DNA, the CDR3 is TGTGCCAGTAGTAAGGAGACAGGGGCTTTCGGACAGCCCCAGCATTTT.

This clone was seen a single time. The CDR3 coding sequence is TGTGCCAGCAGCTTGTCAGGGGCGAGGGAGCAGTACTTC. The encoded protein is CASSLSGAREQYF. The rearrangement joins TRBV5-8 to TRBJ2-7, with a tentative D call TRBD1 (6 bases). Germline CDR1 SGHTS, CDR2 YDEGEE. The CDR3 covers 13 residues. V was trimmed by 1 base and J by 7 bases, leaving 12 bases between them.

This sequence joins TRBV5-1 and TRBJ2-6; no clear D. CDR3 length: 17 amino acids. CDR1 SGHRS and CDR2 YFSETQ come from the germline V gene. Trimming left V 2 bases short and J 0 bases short, with 12 bases between. The DNA of the CDR3 is TGCGCCAGCAGCTTCGGACCCTCCGGCTCTGGGGCCAACGTCCTGACTTTC. It encodes CASSFGPSGSGANVLTF.

The J gene is TRBJ2-5, the V gene TRBV2; D possibly corresponds to TRBD1 (5 bases). Between the trimmed V and J ends, which lost 7 bases and 4 bases, there was a span of 10 bases. The CDR3 has 12 amino acids. The V gene's germline CDR1 is SNHLY and CDR2 FYNNEI. DNA of the CDR3: TGTGCCAGCACCAGGGATCTAGAGACCCAGTACTTC. It yields the protein CASTRDLETQYF. Supplemented by reference TRBV2 and TRBJ2-5, the full variable domain reads EPEVTQTPSHQVTQMGQEVILRCVPISNHLYFYWYRQILGQKVEFLVSFYNNEISEKSEIFDDQFSVERPDGSNFTLKIRSTKLEDSAMYFCASTRDLETQYFGPGTRLLVL.

This clone was picked up one time. This chain joins TRBV7-2 and TRBJ2-3; TRBD1 agrees at 7 bases. The CDR3 is 12 amino acids. Germline CDR1 is SGHTA and CDR2 is FQGNSA. V was clipped by 5 bases and J by 9 bases; unmatched bases: 5. The CDR3 is CASSIQGTTQYF. CDR3 sequence (DNA): TGTGCCAGCAGCATACAGGGGACCACGCAGTATTTT.

V usage is TRBV12-3 or TRBV12-4 and J usage is TRBJ1-1; possibly TRBD1 for D (5 bases). V gave up 5 bases and J gave up 5 bases, with 12 bases separating them. The CDR3 has 13 residues. CDR3 coding DNA: TGTGCCAGCAGTGTAGGGGAGAGGACTGAAGCTTTCTTT. Encoded protein: CASSVGERTEAFF.

The chain recombines TRBV5-1 with TRBJ1-2; 8 nucleotides agree with TRBD1. The CDR3 totals 14 residues. The germline gives CDR1 SGHRS, CDR2 YFSETQ. Trimming took 1 base from V and 5 from J; bases not matched to a gene: 4. The CDR3 nucleotides are TGCGCCAGCAGCTTGTTTGACAGGGGTTATGGCTACACCTTC. This gives the protein CASSLFDRGYGYTF.

With respect to this clone: The junction does not match germline at one end; this may be a read error. The genes are TRBV7-8 and TRBJ1-5; D not resolved. Germline lookup yields CDR1 SGHVS and CDR2 FQNEAQ. The CDR3 is made up of 15 amino acids. CDR3 DNA sequence: TGTGCCAGCAGTTTAGGCCCCTTCAGCAATCAGCCCCAGCATTTT. It codes for CASSLGPFSNQPQHF.

The sample holds a few counts of this clone. The chain uses TRBV3-1 (or the pseudogene TRBV3-2) and TRBJ1-2, with D possibly matching TRBD1 (5 bases). Looked up from germline, CDR1 is LGHDT and CDR2 is YNNKEL (reference sequence). V lost 7 bases and J 7 bases, leaving 16 bases between the germline ends. This CDR3 is built from 13 residues. CDR3 protein: CASKSGGNFGYTF. The CDR3 nucleotides are TGTGCCAGCAAAAGTGGGGGAAATTTTGGCTACACCTTC.

The chain combines TRBV9 with TRBJ1-2; no clear D. Germline V gives CDR1 SGDLS, CDR2 YYNGEE. The CDR3 runs to 15 residues. V shed 3 bases and J shed 2 bases, with 14 bases lying between them. CDR3 in DNA: TGTGCCAGCAGCGCCCACGCGGATTTGAACTATGGCTACACCTTC. Protein sequence: CASSAHADLNYGYTF.

The chain has TRBV3-1 (or the pseudogene TRBV3-2) and TRBJ2-2; D perhaps matches TRBD1 (5 bases). There are 16 residues in the CDR3. Trimming stripped 1 base from V and 7 bases from J, with 16 bases between. The germline V gene has CDR1 LGHDT and CDR2 YNNKEL (reference sequence). The CDR3 loop reads CASSQGRAGAHGELFF. In nucleotides, the CDR3 is TGTGCCAGCAGCCAAGGCAGGGCCGGTGCCCACGGGGAGCTGTTTTTT.

This chain uses TRBV29-1 with TRBJ1-3, with 9 positions matching TRBD1. The CDR3 has 16 residues. CDR1 SQVTM and CDR2 ANQGSEA come from the germline V gene. V was clipped by 7 bases and J by 4 bases; unmatched bases: 14. This CDR3 reads CSATGTGLNDGNTIYF. The CDR3 DNA is TGCAGCGCCACCGGGACAGGGCTGAATGACGGAAACACCATATATTTT.

The chain joins TRBV3-1 (or the pseudogene TRBV3-2) to TRBJ2-2, with D possibly being TRBD2 (5 bases). Trimming cost V 7 bases and J 4 bases, with 7 bases left between them. Germline V CDR1 and CDR2: LGHDT, YNNKEL (reference sequence). This CDR3 has 12 residues. The CDR3 loop is CASTSGTGELFF. CDR3 coding DNA: TGTGCCAGCACCAGCGGCACCGGGGAGCTGTTTTTT.

The chain recombines TRBV30 with TRBJ2-3, with D possibly TRBD2 on 7 matching bases. Trimming stripped 0 bases from V and 2 bases from J, with 12 bases between. The CDR3 runs to 15 residues. The germline V gene encodes CDR1 GTSNPN and CDR2 SVGIG (reference sequence). CDR3 loop: CAWSVRAGATDTQYF. Here the CDR3 DNA reads TGTGCCTGGAGTGTACGGGCGGGGGCCACAGATACGCAGTATTTT.

This chain joins TRBV5-1 and TRBJ1-6, with a tentative D call TRBD1 (5 bases). This CDR3 region has 14 residues. Per germline, CDR1 SGHRS and CDR2 YFSETQ. V was trimmed by 0 bases and J by 9 bases, leaving 10 bases between them. The CDR3 spells CASSLGGSSSPLHF. CDR3 sequence (DNA): TGCGCCAGCAGCTTGGGGGGGTCGAGTTCACCCCTCCACTTT.

The rearrangement links TRBV29-1 to TRBJ1-2; possible D gene TRBD1, 5 bases. CDR3 length equals 12 residues. V was cut by 2 bases and J by 4 bases, with 8 bases left in between. Germline V CDR1 and CDR2: SQVTM, ANQGSEA. DNA of the CDR3: TGCAGCGTTGAACAGGGTCTCTATGGCTACACCTTC. Translating it yields CSVEQGLYGYTF.

This chain joins TRBV29-1 and TRBJ1-2; tentative D call: TRBD1 (6 bases). The CDR3 totals 11 residues. V was cut by 4 bases and J by 8 bases, with 11 bases left in between. Germline loops: CDR1 SQVTM, CDR2 ANQGSEA. The CDR3 DNA is TGCAGCGTTGGAGTGGGGGGCGGCTACACCTTC. The encoded protein is CSVGVGGGYTF.

This chain connects TRBV11-1 to TRBJ1-1; D is uncertain. The CDR3 is made up of 13 amino acids. Trimming took 2 bases from V and 4 from J, leaving 8 bases between them. The V gene's germline CDR1 is SGHAT and CDR2 FQDESV (reference sequence). CDR3 residues: CASSLMAGTEAFF. The CDR3 DNA is TGTGCCAGCAGCTTAATGGCAGGCACTGAAGCTTTCTTT. Drawing the rest from reference TRBV11-1 and TRBJ1-1, the complete variable domain is EAEVAQSPRYKITEKSQAVAFWCDPISGHATLYWYRQILGQGPELLVQFQDESVVDDSQLPKDRFSAERLKGVDSTLKIQPAELGDSAMYLCASSLMAGTEAFFGQGTRLTVV.

The chain links TRBV5-1 to TRBJ1-1; D not certain. Germline lookup yields CDR1 SGHRS and CDR2 YFSETQ. Trimming stripped 0 bases from V and 0 bases from J, with 6 bases between. The CDR3 is 14 residues long. CDR3 sequence reads: CASSLVGVNTEAFF. CDR3 DNA: TGCGCCAGCAGCTTGGTCGGAGTGAACACTGAAGCTTTCTTT. Looking up the rest from reference TRBV5-1 and TRBJ1-1 gives the full variable domain: KAGVTQTPRYLIKTRGQQVTLSCSPISGHRSVSWYQQTPGQGLQFLFEYFSETQRNKGNFPGRFSGRQFSNSRSEMNVSTLELGDSALYLCASSLVGVNTEAFFGQGTRLTVV.

V and J are TRBV9 and TRBJ1-2; 7 positions match TRBD1. This CDR3 region has 16 residues. Germline values: CDR1 SGDLS, CDR2 YYNGEE. With 1 base clipped from V and 0 bases from J, the junction kept 6 bases outside the gene matches. CDR3 sequence: CASSVQAGTANYGYTF. CDR3 in DNA: TGTGCCAGCAGCGTACAAGCCGGGACAGCTAACTATGGCTACACCTTC.

The chain combines TRBV5-6 with TRBJ1-1; TRBD1 matches 9 bases. V shed 4 bases and J 3 bases; nucleotides not matched to a gene: 13. This CDR3 spans 17 amino acids. Germline CDR1 and CDR2: SGHDT and YYEEEE. CDR3 sequence: CASSPGQGPRGDTEAFF. DNA of the CDR3: TGTGCCAGCAGCCCGGGACAGGGCCCGCGGGGGGACACTGAAGCTTTCTTT.